This T cell receptor (beta chain) appears in the sequencing data of a study of T cell changes during pregnancy in multiple sclerosis. Profiling relied on immunoSEQ multiplex PCR, and the TCRdb table lists in-frame clones only, not all of them. The table records roughly 9,900 clones, about 89% of them present only once. The J segment lost 0 bases and the V segment lost 10 bases, leaving 20 bases of the junction unmatched. The CDR3 is 20 amino acids. From germline, CDR1 is MRHNA and CDR2 SNTAGT. The rearrangement uses TRBV6-4 and TRBJ2-7; TRBD2 matches 14 bases. This clonotype was obtained from a female donor in good health, enrolled as a control in a pregnancy study. The specimen was CD8+ T cells from peripheral blood mononuclear cells, collected in the first trimester of pregnancy. The CDR3 here is CANPPKATGTSGGASYEQYF. Here the CDR3 DNA reads TGTGCCAACCCGCCGAAAGCCACCGGGACTAGCGGGGGTGCCTCCTACGAGCAGTACTTC.